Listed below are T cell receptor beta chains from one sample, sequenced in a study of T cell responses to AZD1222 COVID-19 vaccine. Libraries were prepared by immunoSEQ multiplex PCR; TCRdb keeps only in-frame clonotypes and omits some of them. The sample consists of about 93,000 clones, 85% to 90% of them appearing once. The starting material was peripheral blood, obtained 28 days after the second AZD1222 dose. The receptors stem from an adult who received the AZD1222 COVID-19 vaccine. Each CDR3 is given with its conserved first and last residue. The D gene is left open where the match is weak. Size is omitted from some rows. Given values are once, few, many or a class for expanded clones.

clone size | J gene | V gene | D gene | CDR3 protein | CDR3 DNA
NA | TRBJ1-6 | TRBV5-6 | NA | CASSRPDWYNSPLHF | TGTGCCAGCAGCCGCCCCGATTGGTATAATTCACCCCTCCACTTT
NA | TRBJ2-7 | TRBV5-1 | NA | CASTDSHSEQYF | TGCGCCAGCACAGACAGTCATTCCGAGCAGTACTTC
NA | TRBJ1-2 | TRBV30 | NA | CAWSVWENYGYTF | TGTGCCTGGAGTGTTTGGGAGAACTATGGCTACACCTTC
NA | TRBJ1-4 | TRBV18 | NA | CASSPGSADNEKLFF | TGTGCCAGCTCTCCCGGGTCGGCGGATAATGAAAAACTGTTTTTT
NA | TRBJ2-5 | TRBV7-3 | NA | CASSVNRDSETQYF | TGTGCCAGCAGCGTAAACAGGGATTCAGAGACCCAGTACTTC
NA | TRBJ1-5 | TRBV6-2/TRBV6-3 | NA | CASSYAAGGYGQPQHF | TGTGCCAGCAGTTACGCGGCGGGGGGCTATGGTCAGCCCCAGCATTTT
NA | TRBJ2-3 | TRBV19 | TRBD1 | CASSGQGTDTQYF | TGTGCCAGTAGTGGACAGGGCACAGATACGCAGTATTTT
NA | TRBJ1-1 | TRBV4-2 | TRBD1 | CASRTGVNTEAFF | TGTGCCTCGAGAACAGGGGTGAACACTGAAGCTTTCTTT
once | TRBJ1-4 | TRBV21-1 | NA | CAPAGQGASNEKLFF | TGTGCCCCTGCCGGACAGGGGGCTTCTAATGAAAAACTGTTTTTT
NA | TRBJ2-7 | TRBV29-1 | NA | CSVENGDRNEQYF | TGCAGCGTTGAGAATGGGGATAGAAACGAGCAGTACTTC
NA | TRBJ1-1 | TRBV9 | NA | CASSPTGTQNTEAFF | TGTGCCAGCAGCCCCACCGGGACCCAGAACACTGAAGCTTTCTTT